This passage covers 2 T cell receptor beta chains from one sample sequenced in a study of CD8 T cells in ankylosing spondylitis. TCRdb reanalysed the 5' RACE reads using MiXCR and keeps one entry per CDR3 protein. The sample has 300,000 to 400,000 distinct CDR3 sequences, around 15% seen once. Sequenced: blood, either unsorted or a sorted T cell fraction (not recorded which). The receptors here all came from a male donor with ankylosing spondylitis or in good health (not recorded which).

The chain employs TRBV18 and TRBJ2-7, with 13 bases aligning to TRBD2. The CDR3 has 14 residues. CDR1 and CDR2 (germline): KGHSH, LQKENI. Trimming at V came to 9 bases and at J to 4 bases, leaving 6 bases not matched to a gene. CDR3 sequence reads: CASSGLAGPYEQYF. The CDR3 coding sequence is TGTGCCAGTTCGGGACTAGCGGGGCCATACGAGCAGTACTTC.

The genes are TRBV4-1 and TRBJ2-4, with 13 bases that match TRBD2. This CDR3 has 18 residues. CDR1 and CDR2 from the germline V gene are MGHRA and YSYEKL. J gave up 7 bases and V 0 bases, and 9 bases lay outside the gene matches. CDR3 sequence: CASSQELLAGGPRNIQYF. In DNA form, the CDR3 reads TGCGCCAGCAGCCAAGAACTACTAGCGGGAGGGCCCAGGAACATTCAGTACTTC.